This T cell receptor (beta chain) came from a study of blood T cell repertoires in COVID-19. Across the study: PBMCs, B-cell-depleted T cells, or T cells provided the cDNA or gDNA that made up the material.

Each exposed participant met a COVID-19 case in the 2 weeks preceding study entry. This clone came up once. Original processing methods: Counts of nucleated cells, estimated from reference gene primer amplification, were obtained. TCRdb's table, derived via immunoSEQ multiplex PCR, lists solely in-frame clones and lacks some. V and J calls and clone size follow that table, whereas D and trimming were derived from the DNA. The table has 200,000 to 250,000 clones, around 90% seen once; the top ten hold about 3.5%. The CDR3 runs 14 residues. The germline CDR1 and CDR2 sequences are ENHRY and SYGVKD. The trim removed 3 bases at V and 3 bases at J, leaving 4 bases unmatched.

The rearrangement joins TRBV10-3 to TRBJ2-7; the match to TRBD2 covers 8 bases. Sample: PBMCs or T cells enriched from blood (not recorded which). This clonotype was sampled from a woman aged 30 to 39 who had been exposed to COVID-19. CDR3 residues: CAISETSGFYEQYF. Here the CDR3 DNA reads TGTGCCATCAGTGAAACTAGCGGCTTCTACGAGCAGTACTTC.